A single sample is the source of the 11 T cell receptor beta chains below, sequenced in a study of PD-1 blockade in classical Hodgkin lymphoma. Assay: immunoSEQ multiplex PCR; the TCRdb copy retains only in-frame clones and omits some. This sample has approximately 49,000 clones, with approximately 80% found just once. As for time point: cycle 4 day 1 (C4D1), after more than 5 weeks of nivolumab. No patient escaped relapse after autologous stem cell transplantation, and brentuximab vedotin exposure varied. This specimen was peripheral blood mononuclear cells (PBMCs), taken before the fourth cycle of nivolumab. The receptors come from a human donor with classical Hodgkin lymphoma.

This chain joins TRBV11-3 and TRBJ2-7; tentative D call: TRBD1 (6 bases). The V end was cut by 3 bases, the J end by 1 base, with 13 bases between. CDR3 length: 15 residues. In germline, CDR1 is SGHNT, CDR2 YENEEA. The CDR3 coding sequence is TGTGCCAGCAGCTTCCGGGACACACAATCCTACGAGCAGTACTTC. Amino acids: CASSFRDTQSYEQYF.

The chain uses TRBV9 and TRBJ2-5; D remains ambiguous. V lost 0 bases and J 2 bases, leaving 8 bases between the germline ends. Germline assignment: CDR1 SGDLS and CDR2 YYNGEE. This CDR3 spans 14 amino acids. CDR3 in amino acids: CASSVGIGQETQYF. Written as DNA, the CDR3 is TGTGCCAGCAGCGTAGGCATCGGGCAAGAGACCCAGTACTTC.

The J gene is TRBJ2-1, the V gene TRBV5-1; 10 bases line up with TRBD2. The germline V gene has CDR1 SGHRS and CDR2 YFSETQ. The CDR3 extends over 15 amino acids. J was trimmed by 5 bases and V by 0 bases; bases with no gene match: 2. Here the CDR3 reads CASSLEGLADNEQFF. DNA of the CDR3: TGCGCCAGCAGCTTGGAAGGACTAGCGGACAATGAGCAGTTCTTC.

V is TRBV27 and J is TRBJ1-5; D is uncertain. The CDR3 covers 16 residues. Per the germline V gene, CDR1 is MNHEY and CDR2 is SMNVEV (reference sequence). Trimming pared 0 bases from V and 7 bases from J, leaving 16 bases between. CDR3: CASSLSVGAGGQPQHF. CDR3 nucleotides: TGTGCCAGCAGTTTATCTGTAGGCGCGGGCGGGCAGCCCCAGCATTTT.

The chain recombines TRBV6-1 with TRBJ2-3; TRBD1 aligns across 9 bases. CDR1 and CDR2 from the germline V gene are MNHNS and SASEGT. The CDR3 runs 15 residues. V lost 2 bases and J lost 6; bases outside the gene matches: 6. The CDR3 sequence: CASSERDRDSDTQYF. In DNA form, the CDR3 reads TGTGCCAGCAGTGAACGGGACAGGGATTCGGATACGCAGTATTTT.

The chain carries TRBV19 and TRBJ2-7; D is unclear. V lost 5 bases and J 0 bases, leaving 14 bases between the germline ends. This CDR3 region has 15 residues. Germline CDR1 reads LNHDA; CDR2 reads SQIVND (reference sequence). The CDR3 DNA reads as TGTGCCAGTAGTCCAGCGACACATAGCTCCTACGAGCAGTACTTC. This codes for CASSPATHSSYEQYF.

This clone was observed once. V usage is TRBV5-1 and J usage is TRBJ2-1, with 7 bases that match TRBD2. Germline V gene data show CDR1 as SGHRS and CDR2 as YFSETQ. The V and J ends lost 0 bases and 3 bases, in that order; junction bases with no gene match: 6. The CDR3 totals 16 residues. CDR3 sequence (DNA): TGCGCCAGCAGCTTGGGAAGCGGGGTAAGCTACAATGAGCAGTTCTTC. As protein: CASSLGSGVSYNEQFF.

CDR3 sequence (DNA): TGTGCCAGCAGTTTAAATCCCCACGAGCAGTACTTC. This gives the protein CASSLNPHEQYF. The chain joins TRBV27 to TRBJ2-7; no clear D. The CDR3 totals 12 residues. Germline lookup yields CDR1 MNHEY and CDR2 SMNVEV (reference sequence). With 2 bases removed from V and 5 bases from J, the gap between germline ends came to 7 bases.

The genes are TRBV5-1 and TRBJ2-2, with TRBD1 matching 8 bases. With V trimmed by 7 bases and J by 4 bases, 9 bases remained unmatched. Germline CDR1 SGHRS, CDR2 YFSETQ. This CDR3 region has 15 residues. CDR3 bases: TGCGCCAGCGATAGGGGGACAGGTGCCACCGGGGAGCTGTTTTTT. This sequence encodes CASDRGTGATGELFF.

This clone was seen a few times. The V and J genes are TRBV7-9 and TRBJ2-1, with D unclear. The V gene's germline CDR1 is SEHNR and CDR2 FQNEAQ (reference sequence). This CDR3 region has 16 residues. V lost 6 bases, J lost 3 bases, and 18 bases lay in between. CDR3 loop: CASSPRVAGDYNEQFF. The CDR3, as DNA: TGTGCCAGCAGTCCCCGGGTGGCTGGCGACTACAATGAGCAGTTCTTC.

This clone came up a few times. The chain is built from TRBV12-5 and TRBJ2-7; 11 bases are a match to TRBD2. V dropped 2 bases and J dropped 2; count of bases not matched to a gene: 8. The germline gives CDR1 LGHNT, CDR2 FRNRAP. The CDR3 sequence is 17 residues long. CDR3 nucleotides: TGTGCTAGTGGTTTGCGAATTTGGGGACTAGCGGCCTACGAGCAGTACTTC. Its translation: CASGLRIWGLAAYEQYF.